The present entry profiles one T cell receptor beta chain with its context. The antigen remains unidentified. These data belong to a study of T cell responses to AZD1222 COVID-19 vaccine. Study conclusions and caveats: Spike-spanning, vaccine-associated CD4 TCRs were dominant at 160-218 and 743-854. Donors were largely white British and mainly female; clonal diversity was possibly underestimated. Among those given AZD1222, only 6 or 7 were seropositive at baseline.

Germline V gene data show CDR1 as SNHLY and CDR2 as FYNNEI. V was clipped by 5 bases and J by 6 bases; unmatched bases: 6. This CDR3 has 13 residues. Profiled with immunoSEQ multiplex PCR; TCRdb holds only in-frame clones, not every one. Of about 160,000 clones in the sample, around 91% were seen once. The source was peripheral blood, collected on day 0 of AZD1222 vaccination. The clonotype originates from an adult in good health. The chain combines TRBV2 with TRBJ1-2; TRBD1 matches 7 bases. The DNA for the CDR3 is TGTGCCAGCAGTCTCTACAGGGGCGATGGCTACACCTTC. Encoded protein: CASSLYRGDGYTF.